This T cell receptor (beta chain) was captured in a study of cytomegalovirus exposure and HLA in healthy donors. Points from the study as a whole: Reports indicate that TCR beta sequences accurately predicted the HLA-A and HLA-B alleles of most subjects. Earlier results showed most TCR beta V segments being productive about 87% or about 30% of the time. A reported reduction in N-insertions relative to the approximately 670-donor mean was seen in an Asian-associated ancestry cluster in a later analysis. As was reported, the classifier diagnosed cytomegalovirus status with high specificity and sensitivity.

This CDR3 has 15 amino acids. Per the germline V gene, CDR1 is MNHEY and CDR2 is SVGAGI. PCR used 60 Vbeta primers and 13 Jbeta primers. Measured with immunoSEQ multiplex PCR; TCRdb has only the in-frame clones, and not every one. The sample carries 100,000 to 150,000 clones, 80% recorded once. The sample holds a few counts of this clone. Its antigen is not known. Source material: PBMCs. The rearrangement uses TRBV6-5 and TRBJ2-3; 11 bases align to TRBD2. The clonotype was recovered from a man between 25 and 39 years old in good health and CMV-seropositive. In DNA form, the CDR3 reads TGTGCGGTGGGTACTAGCGGGGGTCGCACAGATACGCAGTATTTT. Translation: CAVGTSGGRTDTQYF.